The rows below give T cell receptor beta chains drawn from one sample of a study of shared clonotypes between healthy human individuals. The method was immunoSEQ multiplex PCR; TCRdb's version includes in-frame clones alone and lacks a portion of them. The table lists about 1 million clones, approximately 70% of them singletons, with approximately 1.5% in the top ten. The sample consisted of memory CD4+ T cells sorted from blood. These receptors came from a man aged 18 to 35 in good health. Each CDR3 is given with its conserved first and last residue. The D gene is left open where the match is weak. The size field is filled for only some rows; it gives once, few, many or a size class.

j_call v_call clone_size d_call cdr3_nt cdr3_aa
TRBJ2-5 TRBV4-1 . TRBD2 TGCGCCAGCAGCCAAGGGTCTAGCGGGGACCGGACCCAGTACTTC CASSQGSSGDRTQYF
TRBJ1-2 TRBV28 . . TGTGCCAGCCTACCCGTCGCAGGGAATGCCTACTATGGCTACACCTTC CASLPVAGNAYYGYTF
TRBJ2-5 TRBV5-1 . . TGCGCCAGCAGCTTGATTGAGACCCAGTACTTC CASSLIETQYF
TRBJ2-1 TRBV7-9 . . TGTGCCAGCTTAACGGAGACTAACAATGAGCAGTTCTTC CASLTETNNEQFF
TRBJ1-3 TRBV30 . . TGTGCCTGGACACTTTCTGGAAACACCATATATTTT CAWTLSGNTIYF
TRBJ1-6 TRBV30 many TRBD1 TGTGCCTGGAGCCGAGGACAGGGCTCACCCCTCCACTTT CAWSRGQGSPLHF
TRBJ1-6 TRBV19 . TRBD1 TGTGCCAGTAGTAGTCAGGGGGCGAACTCACCCCTCCACTTT CASSSQGANSPLHF
TRBJ2-2 TRBV12-2 . . TGTGCAAGTCGCTCCACCCTAGCGGGGGGAACCGGGGAGCTGTTTTTT CASRSTLAGGTGELFF
TRBJ1-5 TRBV6-5 . . TGTGCCAGCAGCCGCTCGAGCCCAGGACAGCCCCAGCATTTT CASSRSSPGQPQHF
TRBJ2-7 TRBV27 . . TGTGCCAGCTCTGGAAGAAGCTCCTACGAGCAGTACTTC CASSGRSSYEQYF
TRBJ2-3 TRBV7-2 . TRBD2 TGTGCCAGCAGCTTAAAAGCGGGAGTAACCGATACGCAGTATTTT CASSLKAGVTDTQYF
TRBJ2-2 TRBV6-1 . . TGTGCCAGCAGTACCCGTGGGGGCCGGGAGCTGTTTTTT CASSTRGGRELFF
TRBJ2-7 TRBV27 . . TGTGCCATCCCGGGGTACGAGCAGTACTTC CAIPGYEQYF
TRBJ2-7 TRBV19 . . TGTGCCTCCAAAGGTCGGGAGAACGAGCAGTACTTC CASKGRENEQYF
TRBJ2-2 TRBV19 . . TGTGCCAGTAGTATGAGGCACACGAACACCGGGGAGCTGTTTTTT CASSMRHTNTGELFF
TRBJ2-7 TRBV15 . . TGTGCCACCAGCAGAGACCGGGGCCGGGAGCAGTACTTC CATSRDRGREQYF
TRBJ1-6 TRBV9 . . TGTGCCAGCAGCGCCACAGGGTATAATTCACCCCTCCACTTT CASSATGYNSPLHF
TRBJ1-2 TRBV18 . TRBD1 TGTGCCAGCTCACCACTACCCGACAGGGGAGAAGGCTACACCTTC CASSPLPDRGEGYTF
TRBJ1-3 TRBV9 . TRBD1 TGTGCCAGCAGCCGGGACAGGGTCGGAAACACCATATATTTT CASSRDRVGNTIYF
TRBJ2-7 TRBV7-2 . . TGTGCCAGCAGTACCGGGACTCATACTCGGGAGCAGTACTTC CASSTGTHTREQYF
TRBJ2-5 TRBV5-1 . . TGCGCCAGCAGCTTGGAGACGGGACCCCAAGAGACCCAGTACTTC CASSLETGPQETQYF
TRBJ1-5 TRBV5-1 . . TGCGCCAGCAGCCCAAGTGGGGGCAGGGAGCCCCAGCATTTT CASSPSGGREPQHF
TRBJ1-4 TRBV19 few . TGTGCCAGTAGGCATCCAAAGGCGGGGGAAAAACTGTTTTTT CASRHPKAGEKLFF
TRBJ2-1 TRBV6-1 . . TGTGCCAGCAGTGAAGCGCTAGCGCCTGCCTACAATGAGCAGTTCTTC CASSEALAPAYNEQFF
TRBJ2-7 TRBV6-5 . TRBD1 TGTGCCAGCACCCGGACAGGGACCTCCTACGAGCAGTACTTC CASTRTGTSYEQYF
TRBJ2-1 TRBV7-9 . . TGTGCCAGCAGCTTAGGATTGGAACTACCTGAGCAGTTCTTC CASSLGLELPEQFF
TRBJ1-6 TRBV7-9 . . TGTGCCAGCAGAGGACAGTATAATTCACCCCTCCACTTT CASRGQYNSPLHF
TRBJ2-7 TRBV9 . . TGTGCCAGCAGCGTAGATCCGGGCAACGAGCAGTACTTC CASSVDPGNEQYF
TRBJ2-3 TRBV19 . . TGTGCCAGTAGTTTGGCGGGGACGCAGTATTTT CASSLAGTQYF
TRBJ2-2 TRBV9 . . TGTGCCAGCAGCGTAGCGGAGGAAATGGCGGGGGAGCTGTTTTTT CASSVAEEMAGELFF
TRBJ2-7 TRBV27 . . TGTGCCAGCAGTCCTGTACAGTGGGGCTCAACCTACGAGCAGTACTTC CASSPVQWGSTYEQYF
TRBJ2-5 TRBV5-4 . . TGTGCCAGCAGCTTCGTCGAGGCCCAAGAGACCCAGTACTTC CASSFVEAQETQYF
TRBJ1-2 TRBV19 . . TGTGCCAGTAGAACAACGGGACCGTCGAACTATGGCTACACCTTC CASRTTGPSNYGYTF
TRBJ2-7 TRBV18 . . TGTGCCAGCTCACCACAAGCAGGTACTGAGCAGTACTTC CASSPQAGTEQYF
TRBJ1-6 TRBV30 few . TGTGCCTGGAGTAGGAGGGATCTGGGTAATTCACCCCTCCACTTT CAWSRRDLGNSPLHF